This T cell receptor (beta chain) was recovered during a study of graft-versus-host responses after intestinal transplantation (dated by TCRdb to the early 2020s). For the study in its entirety: The transplants that recipients got were multivisceral, liver-intestinal, or isolated intestinal. To identify alloreactive clones, pre-transplant mixed lymphocyte reaction products were sequenced and then compared with unstimulated pre-transplant donor and recipient T cells. A peak of at least 4% donor T cells among recipient peripheral blood mononuclear cells was the definition used for donor T cell macrochimerism. Every recipient was given anti-thymocyte globulin induction, then maintenance tacrolimus and steroids for 2 to 3 years. Instead of going to the commercial service, samples from three later patients were sequenced in-house on an Illumina MiSeq and processed with MiXCR. Bulk TCR-beta CDR3 sequencing was used to track graft-versus-host and host-versus-graft alloreactive T cell clones in the graft, circulation and bone marrow after intestinal transplantation. A cohort of some 24 intestinal transplant recipients, including one retransplant, was enrolled, and a few patients lacking pretransplant specimens were excluded.

The time point label corresponds to: cells obtained before transplantation from donor or recipient. In mixed lymphocyte reactions, roughly 200,000 CFSE-labeled pre-transplant responders were plated with roughly 200,000 irradiated violet-dye-labeled stimulators and cultured for less than seven days. After the mixed lymphocyte reaction, proliferating CD3+CD4+CFSE-low and CD3+CD8+CFSE-low responder cells were FACS-sorted on a BD Influx sorter. Overall study results and their limits: GvH clones were detected in recipient bone marrow, and some appeared earlier in ileal mucosa or blood, consistent with an intestinal mucosal origin. Conclusions were limited by the relatively low number and heterogeneity of intestinal transplant patients. Early after transplant, declines in HvG clones were associated with peak levels of circulating GvH clones. In patients with donor T cell macrochimerism, the allografts had high GvH to HvG T cell clonal ratios.

Library method: the immunoSEQ multiplex PCR assay. For most patients, genomic DNA was isolated with the Qiagen DNeasy Blood and Tissue Kit and shipped frozen to Adaptive Biotechnologies for TCR sequencing. For most patients, genomic DNA was subjected to high-throughput TCR-beta CDR3 sequencing by Adaptive Biotechnologies. In the source study's methods: Adaptive's ImmunoSEQ software was the source of the TCR sequencing data for about 20 patients, while three other patients were processed with MiXCR and VDJtools. To correct CD4 versus CD8 sorting errors, any sequence found in both subsets at a frequency ratio below 5:1 was removed. CDR3 nucleotide sequences shared by donor and recipient were removed because the origin of these sequences could not be assigned. To count as alloreactive, a clone needed at least 2-fold expansion over unstimulated cells and a minimum CFSE-low frequency of 0.002% (template counts) or 0.001% (read counts). Clones were considered mappable if detected in sequenced pre-transplant spleen, lymph node, or MLR CFSE-low populations of the donor or recipient. Cumulative frequency of alloreactive clones was calculated as a percentage of all sequences weighted by copy number. This is the immuneACCESS table as TCRdb keeps it, with only in-frame sequences that have V and J called. A part of the clones is gone; compared with another copy, unresolved V genes explain less than half, and the rest is unexplained. D and trimming come from the DNA, and the V and J calls and clone size come from that table. This sample holds more than 12,000 clones; approximately 30% were observed only once. The ten most abundant clones make up 5.7% of the sample.

This clone is categorized as medium-sized (0.01 to 0.1%). Per-base quality was not reported, and no clone a single base away is much larger than it. Sequencing used alloreactive CD4+ T cells from a mixed lymphocyte reaction culture, obtained before intestinal transplant. Taken with the paper, the label for cell subset or site translates to: CFSE-low proliferating T cells sorted from approximately six-day pre-transplant mixed lymphocyte reaction (GvH or HvG direction). The sequence came from a human patient who received an intestinal transplant.

The CDR3 region has the sequence CASSISGGEKLFF. The DNA sequence is as follows: TGTGCCAGTAGTATTTCAGGGGGGGAAAAACTGTTTTTT. The chain joins TRBV19 to TRBJ1-4, with 7 junctional bases fitting TRBD1. The CDR3 runs 13 residues from the cysteine to the phenylalanine. This entry keeps only the CDR3 DNA: 39 bases, framed from base 1. V and J are trimmed by 3 bases and 8 bases, and the gene matches miss 3 bases of the junction. Taken from the germline V gene (reference sequence), the CDR1 and CDR2 loops are LNHDA and SQIVND.